A selection of T cell receptor beta chains follows, all from one sample in a study of blood T cell repertoires in COVID-19. The data were produced by immunoSEQ multiplex PCR, yet TCRdb's version contains in-frame clones alone and is incomplete. This sample has 140,000 to 150,000 clones, with 87% found just once. Sequencing was carried out using peripheral blood. These receptors came from a woman aged 45-65 years with active or convalescent COVID-19. The CDR3 runs from the conserved cysteine through the conserved F or W. Each record gives: V gene, clone size, D gene, J gene, CDR3 DNA, CDR3 protein. The D gene is left open where the match is weak. Clone size appears in some rows only: once, few, many, or a class for an expanded clone.

TRBV28	NA	TRBD2	TRBJ2-3	TGTGCCAGCAGACATCCGGGACTAGCTAGAGTTACGCAGTATTTT	CASRHPGLARVTQYF
TRBV11-2	NA	NA	TRBJ2-5	TGTGCCAGCAGCCACGGACCCCCCGGGGCCCAGTACTTC	CASSHGPPGAQYF
TRBV7-2	NA	TRBD1	TRBJ2-1	TGTGCCAGCAGCTCGGACAGGGGTTCCTACAATGAGCAGTTCTTC	CASSSDRGSYNEQFF
TRBV28	NA	NA	TRBJ1-1	TGTGCCAGCATCGAGATAATGAGGGTCGGGGGTGAAGCTTTCTTT	CASIEIMRVGGEAFF
TRBV7-3	NA	TRBD2	TRBJ2-1	TGTGCCAGCAGCCGACTAGCGGGAATAAACAATGAGCAGTTCTTC	CASSRLAGINNEQFF
TRBV10-1	NA	NA	TRBJ1-1	TGCGCCAGCAGTGAGTCGAAACAGGACGTTGTGAACACTGAAGCTTTCTTT	CASSESKQDVVNTEAFF
TRBV7-9	NA	TRBD2	TRBJ2-7	TGTGCCAGCGATATGTTGGAGCGGGGGCGCGGGGGCGAGCAGTACTTC	CASDMLERGRGGEQYF
TRBV7-9	NA	NA	TRBJ1-3	TGTGCCAGCAGCTTAGTGGGCAGGCGTGGAAACACCATATATTTT	CASSLVGRRGNTIYF
TRBV20-1	once	NA	TRBJ1-5	TGCAGTGCTAGTTTCAGTAGCGGGACGAATCAGCCCCAGCATTTT	CSASFSSGTNQPQHF
TRBV11-3	NA	NA	TRBJ2-2	TGTGCCAGCGAAGCCAGGGGATTAACGAACACCGGGGAGCTGTTTTTT	CASEARGLTNTGELFF
TRBV5-1	NA	TRBD2	TRBJ2-1	TGCGCCAGCAGCTCTCAGCTAGCGGGGGGTAGCCCCTCCTACAATGAGCAGTTCTTC	CASSSQLAGGSPSYNEQFF
TRBV28	NA	TRBD1	TRBJ1-5	TGTGCCAGCAGCCATGGCGGACAGGGGGCGAATCAGCCCCAGCATTTT	CASSHGGQGANQPQHF
TRBV6-5	NA	TRBD1	TRBJ1-2	TGTGCCAGCAGTTACGGGGAGACAGGGATCAACTATGGCTACACCTTC	CASSYGETGINYGYTF
TRBV7-8	NA	NA	TRBJ1-2	TGTGCCAGCAGCTTGTTTCTGCAGGGACACCGAAAATCACTCTATGGCTACACCTTC	CASSLFLQGHRKSLYGYTF
TRBV11-2	few	NA	TRBJ2-2	TGTGCCAGCAGCGGTTCCACGGGCGGGGAGCTGTTTTTT	CASSGSTGGELFF
TRBV27	NA	NA	TRBJ2-7	TGTGCCAGCAGTTTAAAGGGGCCCTTTTACGAGCAGTACTTC	CASSLKGPFYEQYF
TRBV28	NA	TRBD1	TRBJ1-2	TGTGCCAGCAGGAGAGAATCCACAGGGGCTTACACCTTC	CASRRESTGAYTF
TRBV6-6	NA	NA	TRBJ1-4	TGTGCCAGCAGTTTGGGGTTCCAGGGTACCGAAAAACTGTTTTTT	CASSLGFQGTEKLFF
TRBV19	few	TRBD1	TRBJ1-2	TGTGCCAGCCAACAGGGGGACCGCTATGGCTACACCTTC	CASQQGDRYGYTF
TRBV7-2	NA	NA	TRBJ1-1	TGTGCCAGCAGCTTAGACGGGGTCACTGAAGCTTTCTTT	CASSLDGVTEAFF
TRBV7-9	NA	TRBD1	TRBJ1-1	TGTGCCAGCAGCTTAGGTCCCCGGACAGGGTGGGACACTGAAGCTTTCTTT	CASSLGPRTGWDTEAFF
TRBV9	NA	NA	TRBJ1-1	TGTGCCAGCAGCGTCCTAACCGGGGTACTAAATGAAGCTTTCTTT	CASSVLTGVLNEAFF
TRBV9	NA	NA	TRBJ2-5	TGTGCCAGCAGCGTGTCGGCAGGGCAAGAGACCCAGTACTTC	CASSVSAGQETQYF
TRBV3-1/TRBV3-2	NA	NA	TRBJ1-5	TGTGCCAGCAGCCAAGATGGGCCCAACAATCAGCCCCAGCATTTT	CASSQDGPNNQPQHF
TRBV4-1	few	TRBD1	TRBJ2-7	TGCGCCAGCAGCCAAGGTGCAGGGACCGGGACAGGGAGCTACGAGCAGTACTTC	CASSQGAGTGTGSYEQYF
TRBV12-3/TRBV12-4	NA	NA	TRBJ2-1	TGTGCCAGCAGTTTATCTTCCGCGGGTGAGCAGTTCTTC	CASSLSSAGEQFF
TRBV5-1	NA	NA	TRBJ2-1	TGCGCCAGCAGCTTTAGTGAATCTACCTACAATGAGCAGTTCTTC	CASSFSESTYNEQFF
TRBV29-1	NA	TRBD1	TRBJ1-1	TGCAGCGTTAGCTACCCGGGACAGCTGAACACTGAAGCTTTCTTT	CSVSYPGQLNTEAFF
TRBV12-3/TRBV12-4	NA	TRBD2	TRBJ2-1	TGTGCCAGCAGTTTAAGCGGGGGCCCCAGGTTCTTC	CASSLSGGPRFF
TRBV7-9	NA	TRBD1	TRBJ1-4	TGTGCCAGCAGCTTAGCGCGGACAGGGTTCGAAAAACTGTTTTTT	CASSLARTGFEKLFF
TRBV25-1	few	NA	TRBJ2-7	TGTGCCAGCAGTGAATATTTTAGTGCCCACGAGCAGTACTTC	CASSEYFSAHEQYF
TRBV5-5	NA	NA	TRBJ2-5	TGTGCCAGCAGCTTCTCGGGAGTAGAGACCCAGTACTTC	CASSFSGVETQYF
TRBV5-1	NA	TRBD1	TRBJ2-7	TGCGCCAGCAGCTTGATAGGACAGGGCTCCTACGAGCAGTACTTC	CASSLIGQGSYEQYF
TRBV28	NA	NA	TRBJ1-3	TGTGCCAGCAGTGGCCACACTGGAAACACCATATATTTT	CASSGHTGNTIYF
TRBV18	NA	TRBD1	TRBJ1-2	TGTGCCAGCTCACCGAGGACAGGGATTTACTATGGCTACACCTTC	CASSPRTGIYYGYTF
TRBV7-9	NA	NA	TRBJ2-7	TGTGCCAGCAGCCTCCAACGGGGGGCTCCGGGAGAGCAGTACTTC	CASSLQRGAPGEQYF
TRBV6-5	NA	NA	TRBJ2-5	TGTGCCAGCAGACGGACAGCTCTGGCGGAGACCCAGTACTTC	CASRRTALAETQYF
TRBV16	NA	TRBD2	TRBJ2-5	TGTGCCAGCAGTGCGGGACTAGCGGGAGAAGAGACCCAGTACTTC	CASSAGLAGEETQYF
TRBV3-1/TRBV3-2	NA	TRBD1	TRBJ2-5	TGTGCCAGCAGCCCGTCGGGACAGGGTGGCGAGACCCAGTACTTC	CASSPSGQGGETQYF
TRBV19	NA	TRBD2	TRBJ2-7	TGTGCCAGTAGGAGCATAGCGGGGGTTTCCTACGAGCAGTACTTC	CASRSIAGVSYEQYF
TRBV29-1	NA	TRBD2	TRBJ2-3	TGCAGCGTTGAAGGAGGACTAGCGGGAGAGGCAGATACGCAGTATTTT	CSVEGGLAGEADTQYF
TRBV20-1	NA	NA	TRBJ2-5	TGCAGTGCAAGTAGCGGCCAAGAGACCCAGTACTTC	CSASSGQETQYF
TRBV19	NA	NA	TRBJ2-1	TGTGCCAGTTCCCCGACGGGGTTCGATGAGCAGTTCTTC	CASSPTGFDEQFF
TRBV18	NA	TRBD1	TRBJ2-3	TGTGCCAGCTCATCCGGGACAGGGGGCACAGATACGCAGTATTTT	CASSSGTGGTDTQYF
TRBV5-1	NA	TRBD2	TRBJ2-1	TGCGCCAGCAGCTTGGTGAGGGCTAGCGGGGGTAGTGAGCAGTTCTTC	CASSLVRASGGSEQFF
TRBV28	NA	TRBD2	TRBJ2-3	TGTGCCAGCAGTTTAGCTAGCGGGGACAGAGATACGCAGTATTTT	CASSLASGDRDTQYF
TRBV7-9	NA	TRBD1	TRBJ2-7	TGTGCCAGCAGCTTGGACAGGGGGAGCGAGCAGTACTTC	CASSLDRGSEQYF
TRBV27	NA	TRBD2	TRBJ2-7	TGTGCCACCCGCCGGGGACTAGCGGGGGGCTACGAGCAGTACTTC	CATRRGLAGGYEQYF
TRBV30	NA	TRBD2	TRBJ2-1	TGTGCCTGGAGTATGCTGGGTGAGCGGGGGGCCATCCTTAAGTACAATGAGCAGTTCTTC	CAWSMLGERGAILKYNEQFF